Presented here are 19 T cell receptor beta chains from one specimen sequenced in a study of early T cells in non-severe SARS-CoV-2 infection. TCRdb fed the 5' RACE reads into MiXCR, producing one record per CDR3 protein. The sample shows around 59,000 distinct CDR3 sequences, approximately 9% of them seen only once. The sample comprised whole blood. These receptors all stem from an adult who was a healthcare worker with PCR-confirmed SARS-CoV-2 infection or an uninfected control (not recorded which).

This clonotype was counted many times. The chain joins TRBV7-6 to TRBJ1-6; D gene uncertain. Trimming took off 2 bases at V and 5 bases at J, with 7 bases between the two ends. The germline CDR1 and CDR2 sequences are SGHVS and FNYEAQ. This CDR3 is 14 amino acids long. The CDR3 nucleotides read TGTGCCAGCAGCTTATTGGGCAATAATTCACCCCTCCACTTT. Amino acid sequence: CASSLLGNNSPLHF.

This clonotype came up many times. The J gene is TRBJ1-3, the V gene TRBV7-2; D remains ambiguous. The ends were cut back, 1 base at V and 4 bases at J, with 14 bases in the middle. CDR3 length: 16 amino acids. CDR1 is SGHTA and CDR2 is FQGNSA in the germline V gene. The CDR3 protein is CASSLESGVNGNTIYF. CDR3 nucleotides: TGTGCCAGCAGCTTAGAGTCTGGGGTGAACGGAAACACCATATATTTT.

This clonotype was seen repeatedly, ten times or more. The rearrangement uses TRBV11-2 and TRBJ2-1, with D perhaps given as TRBD1 or TRBD2 (5 bases each). Per the germline V gene, CDR1 is SGHAT and CDR2 is FQNNGV. The CDR3 runs to 15 residues. Trimming left V 4 bases short and J 3 bases short, with 13 bases between. The CDR3 protein is CASSSEGNYYNEQFF. The CDR3 nucleotides read TGTGCCAGCAGCTCAGAGGGGAACTACTACAATGAGCAGTTCTTC.

This clonotype was seen at least ten times. The chain is built from TRBV7-8 and TRBJ2-1, with 13 positions matching TRBD2. Losses at the gene ends were 6 bases for V and 8 bases for J; bases not matched to a gene: 13. The germline V gene encodes CDR1 SGHVS and CDR2 FQNEAQ. The CDR3 is made up of 17 amino acids. The CDR3 loop reads CASRPGMGLAGTDEQFF. The CDR3 nucleotides read TGTGCCAGCAGACCAGGAATGGGACTAGCGGGAACCGATGAGCAGTTCTTC.

This clonotype was counted ten times or more. The genes are TRBV6-2 or TRBV6-3 and TRBJ2-7; weak D call: TRBD2 (6 bases). Trimming pared 6 bases from V and 9 bases from J, leaving 24 bases between. The CDR3 spans 15 residues. Germline lookup yields CDR1 MNHEY and CDR2 SVGEGT. The CDR3 region has the DNA TGTGCCAGCAGCTCCCGGAGAGCGGGCGCTGGCGGGCAGTACTTC. Translated: CASSSRRAGAGGQYF.

This clonotype has a count of ten or more. The gene calls are TRBV7-8 and TRBJ2-1; D may be TRBD1 or TRBD2 (5 bases each). The V gene lost 5 bases and the J gene lost 4 bases, with 18 bases spanning the gap. CDR1 SGHVS and CDR2 FQNEAQ come from the germline V gene. The CDR3 is 16 amino acids. For the CDR3, the DNA is TGTGCCAGCAGCAACAGACGGGACCCAGCATACAATGAGCAGTTCTTC. Translation: CASSNRRDPAYNEQFF.

This clonotype was detected many times. The J gene is TRBJ2-3, the V gene TRBV12-3 or TRBV12-4; a weak D match, TRBD2 (7 bases). The V gene lost 8 bases and the J gene lost 6 bases, with 15 bases spanning the gap. The CDR3 length is 13 residues. DNA of the CDR3: TGTGCCAGCGCCCTGGGGGGGCCGGATACGCAGTATTTT. Translation gives CASALGGPDTQYF.

This clonotype has more than one count but fewer than ten. V gene TRBV20-1 combines with J gene TRBJ2-1; D remains unclear. Germline V gene sequence: CDR1 DFQATT, CDR2 SNEGSKA (reference sequence). The ends were cut back, 3 bases at V and 0 bases at J, with 12 bases in the middle. The CDR3 length is 15 residues. CDR3 nucleotides: TGCAGTGCTAGGAACATAAAAATCTCCTACAATGAGCAGTTCTTC. Residues: CSARNIKISYNEQFF.

This clonotype was recorded at least ten times. The rearrangement joins TRBV28 to TRBJ2-1; 11 bases map to TRBD2. Losses at the gene ends were 6 bases for V and 3 bases for J; bases not matched to a gene: 4. CDR1 MDHEN and CDR2 SYDVKM come from the germline V gene. This CDR3 region has 15 residues. The CDR3 nucleotides are TGTGCCAGCAGAATGACTAGCGGGAACTACAATGAGCAGTTCTTC. Its translation: CASRMTSGNYNEQFF.

The chain combines TRBV30 with TRBJ1-4; possible D gene TRBD1, 5 bases. The germline V and J ends were trimmed by 0 bases and 7 bases, with 12 bases remaining between them. This CDR3 region has 14 residues. Per germline, CDR1 GTSNPN and CDR2 SVGIG (reference sequence). The CDR3 DNA follows: TGTGCCTGGAGTGTACAGGCAGGGCGTGAAAAACTGTTTTTT. Translation gives CAWSVQAGREKLFF.

This clonotype was found a few times. The chain joins TRBV12-3 or TRBV12-4 to TRBJ2-3; tentatively, D is TRBD1 (6 bases). V gave up 6 bases and J gave up 0 bases, with 16 bases separating them. This CDR3 is built from 16 residues. CDR3 amino acids: CASSLDQTGSTDTQYF. CDR3 DNA sequence: TGTGCCAGCAGCCTTGATCAGACAGGCAGCACAGATACGCAGTATTTT.

The table lists this clonotype with many counts. The rearrangement uses TRBV7-2 and TRBJ2-3, with D possibly matching TRBD2 (5 bases). The CDR3 sequence is 15 residues long. Between the trimmed V and J ends, which lost 6 bases and 2 bases, there was a span of 15 bases. From germline, CDR1 is SGHTA and CDR2 FQGNSA. The CDR3 reads CASSRDYLSTDTQYF. The CDR3 nucleotides read TGTGCCAGCAGTCGTGACTACCTCTCCACAGATACGCAGTATTTT.

This clonotype occurred many times. The chain joins TRBV27 to TRBJ1-1; TRBD1 agrees at 9 bases. This CDR3 comprises 14 residues. V shed 4 bases and J 6 bases; nucleotides not matched to a gene: 6. The germline gives CDR1 MNHEY, CDR2 SMNVEV (reference sequence). CDR3 sequence reads: CASSSTGTGPEAFF. The CDR3 coding sequence is TGTGCCAGCAGTTCAACCGGGACAGGGCCTGAAGCTTTCTTT.

In this sample, this clonotype turned up a few times. The rearrangement links TRBV12-3 or TRBV12-4 to TRBJ2-3; TRBD2 matches 7 bases. After removal of 7 bases from V and 4 bases from J, the junction contained 14 bases not matched to a gene. The CDR3 sequence is 16 residues long. Here the CDR3 DNA reads TGTGCCAGCAAACCTAGCGGAGGAAGAAAGGCAGATACGCAGTATTTT. This codes for CASKPSGGRKADTQYF.

This clonotype has just a few counts. The V gene is TRBV7-2, the J gene TRBJ1-6; 7 bases are a match to TRBD1. This CDR3 contains 18 residues. V dropped 5 bases and J dropped 3; count of bases not matched to a gene: 13. The germline V gene encodes CDR1 SGHTA and CDR2 FQGNSA. This CDR3 reads CASSPSLTGTGYNSPLHF. The CDR3 DNA sequence: TGTGCCAGCAGCCCCTCACTGACAGGGACGGGCTATAATTCACCCCTCCACTTT.

The gene calls are TRBV5-1 and TRBJ2-7; D is perhaps TRBD2 (6 bases). The CDR3 loop spans 12 amino acids. V lost 4 bases and J 6 bases, leaving 11 bases between the germline ends. The germline V gene encodes CDR1 SGHRS and CDR2 YFSETQ. CDR3 residues: CASSLDGGEQYF. The CDR3 DNA reads TGCGCCAGCAGCCTGGACGGGGGCGAGCAGTACTTC.

The chain has TRBV28 and TRBJ2-4, with D perhaps matching TRBD1 or TRBD2 (5 bases each). The germline CDR1 and CDR2 sequences are MDHEN and SYDVKM. The CDR3 runs to 15 residues. V was cut by 5 bases and J by 0 bases, with 11 bases left in between. The CDR3 region is CASSRPGAAKNIQYF. In nucleotides, the CDR3 is TGTGCCAGCAGTCGACCCGGGGCAGCCAAAAACATTCAGTACTTC.

V and J are TRBV6-2 or TRBV6-3 and TRBJ2-2; the D is unclear. Germline values: CDR1 MNHEY, CDR2 SVGEGT. Trimming shortened V by 6 bases and J by 1 base, and 6 bases separated the two germline ends. The length of the CDR3 is 13 residues. The CDR3 loop reads CASRSKNTGELFF. As DNA, the CDR3 is TGTGCCAGCAGGTCAAAGAACACCGGGGAGCTGTTTTTT.

This sequence joins TRBV5-6 and TRBJ1-5, with D uncertain. The CDR3 totals 13 residues. Trimming left V 4 bases short and J 11 bases short, with 16 bases between. The germline V gene encodes CDR1 SGHDT and CDR2 YYEEEE. The CDR3 region has the DNA TGTGCCAGCAGCCTGAGATCGTTAGGTGCCCAGCATTTT. As protein: CASSLRSLGAQHF.